Given below is one T cell receptor beta chain in context. The assay was run at survey level. TCRdb keeps only in-frame clones here, not all; method: immunoSEQ multiplex PCR. The table shows 10,000 or so clones, with around 90% occurring only once. The germline CDR1 and CDR2 sequences are MGHRA and YSYEKL. Trimming stripped 4 bases from V and 5 bases from J, with 21 bases between. CDR3 size: 18 residues. This entry is derived from a study of pediatric ulcerative colitis. The sequence derives from a girl between 10 and 17 years old with moderate ulcerative colitis. The J gene is TRBJ1-6, the V gene TRBV4-1, with a tentative D call TRBD1 (5 bases). The sequencing sample was made of blood. Here the CDR3 DNA reads TGCGCCAGCAGCCCTATGACAGAACCTTCCATACATAATTCACCCCTCCACTTT. Protein product: CASSPMTEPSIHNSPLHF.